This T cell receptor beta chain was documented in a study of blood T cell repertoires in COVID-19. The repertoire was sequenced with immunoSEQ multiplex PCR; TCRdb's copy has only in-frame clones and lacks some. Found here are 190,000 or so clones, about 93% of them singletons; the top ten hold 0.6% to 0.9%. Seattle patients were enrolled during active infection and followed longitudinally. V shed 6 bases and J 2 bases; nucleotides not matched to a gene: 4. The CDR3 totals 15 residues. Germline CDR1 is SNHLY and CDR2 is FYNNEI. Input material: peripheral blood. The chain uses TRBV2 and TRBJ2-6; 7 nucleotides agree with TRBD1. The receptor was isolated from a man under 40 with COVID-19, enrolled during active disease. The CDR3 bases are TGTGCCAGCAGGGACAGGAGCGCTGGGGCCAACGTCCTGACTTTC. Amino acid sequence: CASRDRSAGANVLTF.